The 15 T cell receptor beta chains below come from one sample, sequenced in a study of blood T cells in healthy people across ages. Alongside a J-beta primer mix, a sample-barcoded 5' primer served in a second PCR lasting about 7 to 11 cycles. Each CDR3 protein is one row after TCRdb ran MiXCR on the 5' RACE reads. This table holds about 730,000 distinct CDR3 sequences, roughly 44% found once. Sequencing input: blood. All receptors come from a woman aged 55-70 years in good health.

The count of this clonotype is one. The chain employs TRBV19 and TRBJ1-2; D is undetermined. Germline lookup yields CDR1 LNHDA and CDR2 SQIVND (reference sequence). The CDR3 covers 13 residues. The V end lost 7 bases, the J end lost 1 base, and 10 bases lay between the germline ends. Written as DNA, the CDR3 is TGTGCCAGTATTGGGCGGGGTAACTATGGCTACACCTTC. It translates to CASIGRGNYGYTF.

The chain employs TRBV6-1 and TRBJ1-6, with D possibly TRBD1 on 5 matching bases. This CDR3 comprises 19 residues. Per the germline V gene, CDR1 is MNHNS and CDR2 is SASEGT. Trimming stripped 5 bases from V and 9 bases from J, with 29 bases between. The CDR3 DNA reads TGTGCCAGCAGTCAGCTAAAGGGACTTCGGAAAACCCAACGTTCACCCCTCCACTTT. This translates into CASSQLKGLRKTQRSPLHF.

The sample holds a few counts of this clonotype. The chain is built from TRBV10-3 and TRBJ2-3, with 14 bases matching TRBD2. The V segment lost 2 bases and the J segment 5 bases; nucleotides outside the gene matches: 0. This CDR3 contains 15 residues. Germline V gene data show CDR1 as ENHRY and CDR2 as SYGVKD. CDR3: CAISEGLAGGDTQYF. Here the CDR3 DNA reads TGTGCCATCAGTGAGGGACTAGCGGGGGGAGATACGCAGTATTTT.

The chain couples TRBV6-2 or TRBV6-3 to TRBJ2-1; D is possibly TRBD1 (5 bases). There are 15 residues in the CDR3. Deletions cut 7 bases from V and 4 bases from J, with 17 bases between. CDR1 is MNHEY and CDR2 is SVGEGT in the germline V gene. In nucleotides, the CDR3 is TGTGCCAGCAAAAGGCACCAGGGTAGTTACAATGAGCAGTTCTTC. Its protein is CASKRHQGSYNEQFF.

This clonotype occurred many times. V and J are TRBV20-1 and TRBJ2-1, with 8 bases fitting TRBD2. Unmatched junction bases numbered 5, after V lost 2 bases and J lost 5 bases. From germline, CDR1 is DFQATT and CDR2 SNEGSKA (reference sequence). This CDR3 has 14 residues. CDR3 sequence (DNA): TGCAGTGCTAGACGGGCGGGGGGTAACAATGAGCAGTTCTTC. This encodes CSARRAGGNNEQFF.

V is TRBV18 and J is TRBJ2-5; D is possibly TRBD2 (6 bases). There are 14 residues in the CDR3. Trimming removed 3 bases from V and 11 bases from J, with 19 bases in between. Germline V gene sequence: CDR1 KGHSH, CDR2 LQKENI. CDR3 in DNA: TGTGCCAGCTCACCGGGACTTCGAAACAATGAGCAGTACTTC. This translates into CASSPGLRNNEQYF.

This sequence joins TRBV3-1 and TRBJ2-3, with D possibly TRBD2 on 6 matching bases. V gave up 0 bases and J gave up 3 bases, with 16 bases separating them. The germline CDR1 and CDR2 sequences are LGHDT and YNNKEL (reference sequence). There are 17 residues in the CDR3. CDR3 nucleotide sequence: TGTGCCAGCAGCCAAGAAGAGCGCGGGGTACGTACAGATACGCAGTATTTT. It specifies CASSQEERGVRTDTQYF.

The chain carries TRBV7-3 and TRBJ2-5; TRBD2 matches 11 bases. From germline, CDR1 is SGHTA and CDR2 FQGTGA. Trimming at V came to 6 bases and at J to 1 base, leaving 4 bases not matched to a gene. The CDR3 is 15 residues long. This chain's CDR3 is CASSPGLAVQETQYF. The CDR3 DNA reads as TGTGCCAGCAGTCCGGGACTAGCGGTCCAAGAGACCCAGTACTTC.

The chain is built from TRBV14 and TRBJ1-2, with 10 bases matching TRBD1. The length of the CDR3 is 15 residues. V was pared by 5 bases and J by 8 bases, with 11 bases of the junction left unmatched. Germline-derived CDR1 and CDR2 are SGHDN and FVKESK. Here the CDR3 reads CASSIQGQGVTGYTF. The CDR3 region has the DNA TGTGCCAGCAGCATACAAGGACAGGGGGTTACGGGCTACACCTTC.

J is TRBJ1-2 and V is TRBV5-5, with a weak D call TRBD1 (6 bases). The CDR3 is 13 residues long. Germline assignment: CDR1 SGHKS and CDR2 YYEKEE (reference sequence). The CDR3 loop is CTCSFGTNYGYTF. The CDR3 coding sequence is TGTACCTGCAGCTTCGGGACAAACTATGGCTACACCTTC. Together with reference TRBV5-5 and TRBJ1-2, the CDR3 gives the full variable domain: DAGVTQSPTHLIKTRGQQVTLRCSPISGHKSVSWYQQVLGQGPQFIFQYYEKEERGRGNFPDRFSARQFPNYSSELNVNALLLGDSALYLCTCSFGTNYGYTFGSGTRLTVV.

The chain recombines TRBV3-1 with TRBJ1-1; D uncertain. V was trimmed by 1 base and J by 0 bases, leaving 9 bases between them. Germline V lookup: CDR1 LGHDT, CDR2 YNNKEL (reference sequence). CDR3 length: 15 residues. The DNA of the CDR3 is TGTGCCAGCAGCCAAGTGGCGAAGATGAACACTGAAGCTTTCTTT. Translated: CASSQVAKMNTEAFF. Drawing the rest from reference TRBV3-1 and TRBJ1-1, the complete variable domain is DTAVSQTPKYLVTQMGNDKSIKCEQNLGHDTMYWYKQDSKKFLKIMFSYNNKELIINETVPNRFSPKSPDKAHLNLHINSLELGDSAVYFCASSQVAKMNTEAFFGQGTRLTVV.

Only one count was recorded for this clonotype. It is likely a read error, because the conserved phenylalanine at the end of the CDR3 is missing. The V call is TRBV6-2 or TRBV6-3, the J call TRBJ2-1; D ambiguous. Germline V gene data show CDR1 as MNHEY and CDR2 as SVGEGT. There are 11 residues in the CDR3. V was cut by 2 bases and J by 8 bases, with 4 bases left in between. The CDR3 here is CASSYPHEQFL. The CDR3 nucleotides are TGTGCCAGCAGTTACCCCCATGAGCAGTTCCTC.

As DNA, the CDR3 is TGTGCCAGCAGCTTATCCGCAGGGGTAAGCACTGAAGCTTTCTTT. Residues: CASSLSAGVSTEAFF. The V gene is TRBV11-2, the J gene TRBJ1-1, with D possibly being TRBD1 (6 bases). The germline V and J ends were trimmed by 2 bases and 4 bases, with 14 bases remaining between them. CDR1 and CDR2 from the germline V gene are SGHAT and FQNNGV. This CDR3 is 15 amino acids long.

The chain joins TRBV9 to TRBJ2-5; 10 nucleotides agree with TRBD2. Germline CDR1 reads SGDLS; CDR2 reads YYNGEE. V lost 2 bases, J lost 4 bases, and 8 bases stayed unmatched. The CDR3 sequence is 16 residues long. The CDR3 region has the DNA TGTGCCAGCAGCGTGGACCCTAGCGGGAGAGGAGAGACCCAGTACTTC. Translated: CASSVDPSGRGETQYF. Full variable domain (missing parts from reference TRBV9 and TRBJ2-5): DSGVTQTPKHLITATGQRVTLRCSPRSGDLSVYWYQQSLDQGLQFLIQYYNGEERAKGNILERFSAQQFPDLHSELNLSSLELGDSALYFCASSVDPSGRGETQYFGPGTRLLVL.

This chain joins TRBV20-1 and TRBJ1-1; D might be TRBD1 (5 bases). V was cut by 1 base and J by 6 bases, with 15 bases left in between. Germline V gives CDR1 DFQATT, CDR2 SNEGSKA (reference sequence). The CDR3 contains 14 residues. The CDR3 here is CSARGQGKVPEAFF. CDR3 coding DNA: TGCAGTGCTAGAGGTCAGGGTAAAGTACCTGAAGCTTTCTTT.